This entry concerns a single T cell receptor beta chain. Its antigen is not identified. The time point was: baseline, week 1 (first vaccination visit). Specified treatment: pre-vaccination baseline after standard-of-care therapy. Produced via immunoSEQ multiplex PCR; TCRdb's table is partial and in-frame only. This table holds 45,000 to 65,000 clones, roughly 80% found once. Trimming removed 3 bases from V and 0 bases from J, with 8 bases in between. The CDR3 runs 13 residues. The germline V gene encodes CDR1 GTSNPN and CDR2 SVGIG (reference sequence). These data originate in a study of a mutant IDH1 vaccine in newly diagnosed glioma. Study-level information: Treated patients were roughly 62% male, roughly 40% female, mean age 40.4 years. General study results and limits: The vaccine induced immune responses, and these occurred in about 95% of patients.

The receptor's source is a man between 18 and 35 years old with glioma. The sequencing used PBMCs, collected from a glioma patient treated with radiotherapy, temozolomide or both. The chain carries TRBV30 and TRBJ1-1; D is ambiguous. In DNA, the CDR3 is TGTGCCTGGAGGTGGGCCTTGAACACTGAAGCTTTCTTT. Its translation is CAWRWALNTEAFF.